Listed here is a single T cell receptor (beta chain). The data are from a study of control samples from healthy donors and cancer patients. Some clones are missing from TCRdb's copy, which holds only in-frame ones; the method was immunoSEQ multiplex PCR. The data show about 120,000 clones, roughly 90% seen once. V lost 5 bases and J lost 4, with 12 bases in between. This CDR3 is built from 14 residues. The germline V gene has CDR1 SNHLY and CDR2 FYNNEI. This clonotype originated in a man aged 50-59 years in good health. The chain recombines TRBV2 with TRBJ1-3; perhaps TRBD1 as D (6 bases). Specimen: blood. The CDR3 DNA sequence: TGTGCCAGCAGTATCCAGGGGACGGGAAACACCATATATTTT. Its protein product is CASSIQGTGNTIYF. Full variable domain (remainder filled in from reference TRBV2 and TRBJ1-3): EPEVTQTPSHQVTQMGQEVILRCVPISNHLYFYWYRQILGQKVEFLVSFYNNEISEKSEIFDDQFSVERPDGSNFTLKIRSTKLEDSAMYFCASSIQGTGNTIYFGEGSWLTVV.